Listed here is a single TCR beta chain. The antigen remains undetermined. These data come from a study of shared clonotypes between healthy human individuals. Study details: CD4 naive and CD4 memory each took three plates per donor, while CD8 naive took two and CD8 memory one. Study-wide results and caveats: Several donors held about 5% of naive CD4 clonotypes in common.

Sequencing was performed with immunoSEQ multiplex PCR; in TCRdb, only in-frame clones are kept and a portion is missing. The table has 2 million to 2.5 million clones, 90% to 95% seen once. In germline, CDR1 is KGHSH, CDR2 LQKENI. CDR3 size: 14 residues. Trimming cost V 3 bases and J 5 bases, with 13 bases left between them. Sequences were obtained from naive CD4+ T cells from PBMCs. Subset here: CD45RA+ positively selected. The chain joins TRBV18 to TRBJ2-5; unclear D gene. This TCR derives from a man younger than 30 in good health. Some clones in this sample may be carry-over from other donors' samples. For the CDR3, the DNA is TGTGCCAGCTCACCGGCGACGGTCTCGGAGACCCAGTACTTC. It codes for CASSPATVSETQYF.